This T cell receptor beta chain was recorded in a study of OX40 agonist ivuxolimab in advanced cancers. Across the whole study: While on treatment, patients had intravenous ivuxolimab at 0.01 to 10 mg/kg every 2 weeks. Patients in dose escalation had liver, melanoma, kidney or head and neck cancers.

Only in-frame clones appear in the TCRdb table, and some are missing; sequencing was by immunoSEQ multiplex PCR. This table has more than 45,000 clones, 83% appearing once. This CDR3 comprises 15 residues. Trimming took off 6 bases at V and 2 bases at J, with 14 bases between the two ends. The germline CDR1 and CDR2 sequences are LNHDA and SQIVND (reference sequence). The TCR sequence derives from an adult with an advanced solid tumor such as melanoma, head and neck, liver or kidney cancer. Sequences were derived from CD4+ or CD8+ T cells sorted from blood, sampled in a trial of the OX40 agonist ivuxolimab. This chain joins TRBV19 and TRBJ1-3, with a possible D match to TRBD1 (6 bases). CDR3 sequence: CASSTKDSPGNTIYF. CDR3 nucleotides: TGTGCCAGTAGCACAAAGGACAGTCCTGGAAACACCATATATTTT.